This TCR beta chain was obtained from a study of shared clonotypes between healthy human individuals. Study-wide results and caveats: In four donors, around 5% of naive CD4 clonotypes appeared in common.

This CDR3 comprises 17 residues. CDR1 and CDR2 (germline): SGHRS, YFSETQ. V lost 3 bases to trimming and J lost 3 bases; unmatched junction nucleotides: 7. Only in-frame clones appear in the TCRdb table, and some are missing; sequencing was by immunoSEQ multiplex PCR. Among roughly 1.4 million clones, less than 99% were seen once, and the ten largest hold approximately 0.4%. Note on this clone: Antigen unknown.

The rearrangement links TRBV5-1 to TRBJ2-6; 9 nucleotides agree with TRBD1. The sequencing input was naive CD4+ T cells sorted from blood. As for subset: CD45RA+ positively selected. The TCR originated in a man between 25 and 39 years old in good health. The CDR3 loop reads CASSSPGTGYGANVLTF. The DNA of the CDR3 is TGCGCCAGCAGCTCGCCCGGGACAGGGTATGGGGCCAACGTCCTGACTTTC.